The rows below give T cell receptor beta chains drawn from one sample of a study of blood T cells in healthy people across ages. TCRdb fed the 5' RACE reads into MiXCR, producing one record per CDR3 protein. The sample consists of 630,000 or so distinct CDR3 sequences, roughly 30% of them appearing once. Sequenced: blood. The receptor set was obtained from an elderly woman in good health. CDR3s include the opening cysteine and the closing phenylalanine or tryptophan. A D gene is named only where the DNA matches it firmly. Clone sizes are given selectively: once, few, many, or a class where the clone is expanded.

d_gene: NA; j_gene: TRBJ2-5; abundance: many; v_gene: TRBV29-1; CDR3nt: TGCAGCGTTGGAGGGTTCGAGACCCAGTACTTC; CDR3aa: CSVGGFETQYF
d_gene: TRBD1; j_gene: TRBJ1-2; abundance: many; v_gene: TRBV9; CDR3nt: TGTGCCAGCAGCGGACAGGGGGGGGCGGCTAACTATGGCTACACCTTC; CDR3aa: CASSGQGGAANYGYTF
d_gene: TRBD1; j_gene: TRBJ1-2; abundance: few; v_gene: TRBV24-1; CDR3nt: TGTGCCACCAGTGATTTAACAGGGGAATATGGCTACACCTTC; CDR3aa: CATSDLTGEYGYTF
d_gene: NA; j_gene: TRBJ2-3; abundance: many; v_gene: TRBV20-1; CDR3nt: TGCAGTGCTTTCGCCCGGGACTCCAGCACAGATACGCAGTATTTT; CDR3aa: CSAFARDSSTDTQYF
d_gene: TRBD2; j_gene: TRBJ2-1; abundance: many; v_gene: TRBV9; CDR3nt: TGTGCCAGCACCCAAGATAGCGGGGGGGTTGGTGAGCAGTTCTTC; CDR3aa: CASTQDSGGVGEQFF
d_gene: NA; j_gene: TRBJ2-2; abundance: NA; v_gene: TRBV11-3; CDR3nt: TGTGCCAGCAGCCCCGGGTACAAGAACACCGGGGAGCTGTTTTTT; CDR3aa: CASSPGYKNTGELFF
d_gene: TRBD1; j_gene: TRBJ1-6; abundance: few; v_gene: TRBV2; CDR3nt: TGTGCCAGCACCGGGACAGTTAATTCACCCCTCCACTTT; CDR3aa: CASTGTVNSPLHF
d_gene: TRBD1; j_gene: TRBJ1-2; abundance: few; v_gene: TRBV3-1; CDR3nt: TGTGCCAGCAACCAATACAGGGGAGGGTATGGCTACACCTTC; CDR3aa: CASNQYRGGYGYTF
d_gene: NA; j_gene: TRBJ1-1; abundance: NA; v_gene: TRBV27; CDR3nt: TGTGCCAGCAGTACCCGCGAGTGGACTGAAGCTTTCTTT; CDR3aa: CASSTREWTEAFF
d_gene: TRBD1; j_gene: TRBJ1-2; abundance: many; v_gene: TRBV7-2; CDR3nt: TGTGCCAGCAGCTTGGGAGGGGGCTGGGACTATGGCTACACCTTC; CDR3aa: CASSLGGGWDYGYTF
d_gene: NA; j_gene: TRBJ1-5; abundance: NA; v_gene: TRBV15; CDR3nt: TGTGCCACCAGCAGACCTGACCGCGCTTCCTATCAGCCCCAGCATTTT; CDR3aa: CATSRPDRASYQPQHF
d_gene: NA; j_gene: TRBJ2-7; abundance: NA; v_gene: TRBV20-1; CDR3nt: TGCAGTGCTAGAGTGGGGGTTGAGCAGTACTTC; CDR3aa: CSARVGVEQYF
d_gene: NA; j_gene: TRBJ2-3; abundance: few; v_gene: TRBV7-9; CDR3nt: TGTGCCAGCAGCTTAGGAGGAGGGGAGTGGGCAGATACGCAGTATTTT; CDR3aa: CASSLGGGEWADTQYF
d_gene: TRBD1; j_gene: TRBJ2-1; abundance: many; v_gene: TRBV5-1; CDR3nt: TGCGCCAGCAGCATGGGACAGGGTGGCAATGAGCAGTTCTTC; CDR3aa: CASSMGQGGNEQFF
d_gene: TRBD2; j_gene: TRBJ2-3; abundance: NA; v_gene: TRBV10-3; CDR3nt: TGTGCCATCAGTGAGTCTTTCAGCGGGGGCCGCACAGATACGCAGTATTTT; CDR3aa: CAISESFSGGRTDTQYF
d_gene: NA; j_gene: TRBJ1-4; abundance: many; v_gene: TRBV4-2; CDR3nt: TGTGCCAGCAGCCAAGATATTTTCGAAAAACTGTTTTTT; CDR3aa: CASSQDIFEKLFF
d_gene: TRBD1; j_gene: TRBJ2-7; abundance: few; v_gene: TRBV30; CDR3nt: TGTGCCTGGAGGGTCGGACAGGTAGTGTCCGAGCAGTACTTC; CDR3aa: CAWRVGQVVSEQYF
d_gene: TRBD1; j_gene: TRBJ1-2; abundance: NA; v_gene: TRBV19; CDR3nt: TGTGCCAGTAGGAGGCGGGACAGGGACAGATTTGGCTATGGCTACACCTTC; CDR3aa: CASRRRDRDRFGYGYTF
d_gene: NA; j_gene: TRBJ1-2; abundance: many; v_gene: TRBV15; CDR3nt: TGTGCCACCAGCAGAGCGACGGGGCAGGGAGGCTACACCTTC; CDR3aa: CATSRATGQGGYTF
d_gene: TRBD1; j_gene: TRBJ1-1; abundance: few; v_gene: TRBV5-1; CDR3nt: TGCGCCAGCAGCCCGGTAGACAGGGTAACTGAAGCTTTCTTT; CDR3aa: CASSPVDRVTEAFF
d_gene: TRBD2; j_gene: TRBJ2-1; abundance: NA; v_gene: TRBV6-5; CDR3nt: TGTGCCAGCAGTTTAACTAGCGGGAGGACGTCAAATGAGCAGTTCTTC; CDR3aa: CASSLTSGRTSNEQFF
d_gene: NA; j_gene: TRBJ2-7; abundance: many; v_gene: TRBV20-1; CDR3nt: TGCAGTGCTAGGGATCCTGGGACGGCTTCCTACGAGCAGTACTTC; CDR3aa: CSARDPGTASYEQYF
d_gene: TRBD2; j_gene: TRBJ2-3; abundance: many; v_gene: TRBV7-3; CDR3nt: TGTGCCAGCAGCTTAGGAGCGGGGGGGCCTAACACAGATACGCAGTATTTT; CDR3aa: CASSLGAGGPNTDTQYF
d_gene: NA; j_gene: TRBJ1-2; abundance: NA; v_gene: TRBV9; CDR3nt: TGTGCCAGCAGCGTAGGACGGAACTATGGCTACACCTTC; CDR3aa: CASSVGRNYGYTF
d_gene: TRBD1; j_gene: TRBJ1-5; abundance: NA; v_gene: TRBV4-2; CDR3nt: TGTGCCAGCAGCCATCACGGGACAGGCGAGGGACAGCCCCAGCATTTT; CDR3aa: CASSHHGTGEGQPQHF
d_gene: TRBD1; j_gene: TRBJ1-2; abundance: many; v_gene: TRBV12-3/TRBV12-4; CDR3nt: TGTGCCAGCGGGGGGGACAGGTATTATCGCTACACCTTC; CDR3aa: CASGGDRYYRYTF
d_gene: NA; j_gene: TRBJ1-1; abundance: few; v_gene: TRBV7-3; CDR3nt: TGTGCCAGCAGCGGTGGAGGGGCTGAAGCTTTCTTT; CDR3aa: CASSGGGAEAFF
d_gene: NA; j_gene: TRBJ1-1; abundance: many; v_gene: TRBV29-1; CDR3nt: TGCAGCGTGACAGAACCGGAAGCTTTCTTT; CDR3aa: CSVTEPEAFF
d_gene: NA; j_gene: TRBJ2-6; abundance: once; v_gene: TRBV7-8; CDR3nt: TGTGCCAGCGGGGTGTCCTCTGGGGCCAACGTCCTGACTTTC; CDR3aa: CASGVSSGANVLTF
d_gene: TRBD1; j_gene: TRBJ2-1; abundance: many; v_gene: TRBV20-1; CDR3nt: TGCAGTGCCGAGGCCGGGACAGGCTCCTACAATGAGCAGTTCTTC; CDR3aa: CSAEAGTGSYNEQFF
d_gene: NA; j_gene: TRBJ2-5; abundance: many; v_gene: TRBV20-1; CDR3nt: TGCAGTGCTAAGGGCGGTGATTCCTTAGAGACCCAGTACTTC; CDR3aa: CSAKGGDSLETQYF
d_gene: TRBD2; j_gene: TRBJ2-1; abundance: NA; v_gene: TRBV30; CDR3nt: TGTGCCTGGAGTGTACGACTAGCGGACTACAATGAGCAGTTCTTC; CDR3aa: CAWSVRLADYNEQFF
d_gene: NA; j_gene: TRBJ1-1; abundance: few; v_gene: TRBV28; CDR3nt: TGTGCCAGCTTTTCCTGGGGGGGGCGCAACACTGAAGCTTTCTTT; CDR3aa: CASFSWGGRNTEAFF
d_gene: NA; j_gene: TRBJ2-3; abundance: many; v_gene: TRBV20-1; CDR3nt: TGCAGTGCTCGAAGGGCCGATACGCAGTATTTT; CDR3aa: CSARRADTQYF
d_gene: NA; j_gene: TRBJ2-1; abundance: NA; v_gene: TRBV7-2; CDR3nt: TGTGCCAGCAGCTTCCTTGGCGGGGCGGCCTACAATGAGCAGGTCTTC; CDR3aa: CASSFLGGAAYNEQVF